The present entry profiles one T cell receptor beta chain with its context. TCRdb's copy holds only in-frame clones and misses some; the assay was immunoSEQ multiplex PCR. This repertoire shows under 85,000 clones, roughly 84% found once; its top ten account for about 9.9%. This specimen comes from a study of control samples from healthy donors and cancer patients. The sample was PBMCs. The origin of this receptor is a man between 60 and 75 years old with head and neck cancer.

The CDR3, as DNA: TGTGCCAGCAGCTCGGCCCTGTCAGATGAGCAGTTCTTC. Its translation: CASSSALSDEQFF. The chain is built from TRBV7-6 and TRBJ2-1; no definite D call. This CDR3 is 13 amino acids long. Looked up from germline, CDR1 is SGHVS and CDR2 is FNYEAQ. V lost 4 bases and J lost 8, with 12 bases in between.